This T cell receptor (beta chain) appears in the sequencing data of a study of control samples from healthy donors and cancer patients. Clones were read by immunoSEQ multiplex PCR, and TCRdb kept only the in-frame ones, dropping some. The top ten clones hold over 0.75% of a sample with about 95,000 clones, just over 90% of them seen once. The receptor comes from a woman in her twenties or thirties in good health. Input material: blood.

This CDR3 reads CASSPLEGYYGYTF. The DNA of the CDR3 is TGTGCCAGCTCACCACTAGAAGGGTACTATGGCTACACCTTC. This chain uses TRBV18 with TRBJ1-2; D remains ambiguous. In germline, CDR1 is KGHSH, CDR2 LQKENI. Trimming took off 1 base at V and 3 bases at J, with 9 bases between the two ends. The CDR3 runs to 14 residues.